Each of the 26 T cell receptor beta chains below was sequenced from the same sample in a study of identical twins. TCRdb analysed the 5' RACE reads with MiXCR anew, one entry per CDR3 protein. Of 1.5 million to 2 million distinct CDR3 sequences listed, roughly a third are singletons. The specimen sequenced was cord blood. These receptor sequences come from a newborn girl in good health.

The V and J genes are TRBV12-3 or TRBV12-4 and TRBJ2-1, with D perhaps given as TRBD1 or TRBD2 (5 bases each). The CDR3 loop spans 12 amino acids. Trimming pared 1 base from V and 14 bases from J, leaving 12 bases between. Written as DNA, the CDR3 is TGTGCCAGCAGTTTAGGAGGGGTGTCCGAGTTCTTC. This sequence encodes CASSLGGVSEFF.

V usage is TRBV2 and J usage is TRBJ2-3; 13 bases align to TRBD2. Germline lookup yields CDR1 SNHLY and CDR2 FYNNEI. This CDR3 is built from 15 residues. The ends lost 6 bases at V and 6 bases at J; junction bases unmatched: 6. CDR3 nucleotides: TGTGCCAGCAGAGCCGGGACTAGCGGGGCTGATACGCAGTATTTT. This codes for CASRAGTSGADTQYF.

This rearrangement joins TRBV9 to TRBJ2-3; tentatively, D is TRBD2 (6 bases). Between the trimmed V and J ends, which lost 4 bases and 2 bases, there was a span of 17 bases. Germline-derived CDR1 and CDR2 are SGDLS and YYNGEE. CDR3 size: 16 residues. As DNA, the CDR3 is TGTGCCAGCAGCCCCCCTGGGGGGTTGCCCACAGATACGCAGTATTTT. This gives the protein CASSPPGGLPTDTQYF.

V and J are TRBV5-1 and TRBJ2-2; D remains ambiguous. V was trimmed by 2 bases and J by 0 bases, leaving 8 bases between them. The CDR3 totals 15 residues. Germline V gene data show CDR1 as SGHRS and CDR2 as YFSETQ. CDR3 sequence reads: CASSFRTANTGELFF. DNA for the CDR3: TGCGCCAGCAGCTTTAGGACCGCGAACACCGGGGAGCTGTTTTTT.

This clonotype has a handful of counts. Relative to the germline gene, one junction end is altered; a read error may explain this. This chain connects TRBV20-1 to TRBJ2-1, with 11 nucleotides matching TRBD2. The CDR3 consists of 13 residues. Germline V CDR1 and CDR2: DFQATT, SNEGSKA (reference sequence). The CDR3 loop reads CSASSGGAHEQFF. The CDR3 DNA reads TGCAGTGCTAGTAGCGGGGGGGCGCATGAGCAGTTCTTT.

The chain has TRBV12-3 or TRBV12-4 and TRBJ1-4; the D is unclear. This CDR3 contains 12 residues. Between the trimmed V and J ends, which lost 8 bases and 8 bases, there was a span of 12 bases. The CDR3 nucleotides are TGTGCCAGCTCCCCACTTCACGAAAAACTGTTTTTT. It specifies CASSPLHEKLFF.

The chain combines TRBV20-1 with TRBJ2-7; D ambiguous. This CDR3 region has 11 residues. V shed 5 bases and J shed 7 bases, with 12 bases lying between them. The V gene's germline CDR1 is DFQATT and CDR2 SNEGSKA (reference sequence). This CDR3 reads CSAQNLNEQYF. DNA of the CDR3: TGCAGTGCTCAAAATTTGAATGAGCAGTACTTC.

This clonotype was counted only a few times. The rearrangement uses TRBV21-1 and TRBJ2-3; the table gives TRBD2 as D, unverified against the DNA. TRBV21-1 is noted as a pseudogene. This CDR3 has 15 amino acids. CDR3 residues: CASSKESGSTDTQYF. In DNA form, the CDR3 reads TGTGCCAGCAGCAAAGAAAGCGGGAGCACAGATACGCAGTATTTT.

This chain connects TRBV7-2 to TRBJ2-1, with a possible D match to TRBD1 (5 bases). There are 16 residues in the CDR3. Germline V gives CDR1 SGHTA, CDR2 FQGNSA. V was shortened by 1 base and J by 5 bases, with 15 bases between the two germline ends. The CDR3 loop reads CASSLVYGLGHNEQFF. DNA for the CDR3: TGTGCCAGCAGCTTAGTGTACGGCCTGGGGCACAATGAGCAGTTCTTC.

Worth noting for this clonotype: One end of the junction varies from germline; a read error may be responsible. The rearrangement links TRBV28 to TRBJ2-7; D may be TRBD1 (6 bases). This CDR3 is 13 amino acids long. Per germline, CDR1 MDHEN and CDR2 SYDVKM. CDR3 residues: CASSQGPSYGQYF. The CDR3 nucleotides read TGTGCCAGCAGTCAGGGGCCCTCCTACGGGCAGTACTTC.

The chain has TRBV6-2 or TRBV6-3 and TRBJ2-4; D remains ambiguous. Deletions cut 0 bases from V and 6 bases from J, with 9 bases between. The germline gives CDR1 MNHEY, CDR2 SVGEGT. The CDR3 extends over 14 amino acids. CDR3 region: CASSYSVLPNIQYF. The CDR3 DNA is TGTGCCAGCAGTTACTCGGTACTGCCAAACATTCAGTACTTC.

This chain uses TRBV12-3 or TRBV12-4 with TRBJ1-1; TRBD1 matches at 7 bases. The CDR3 is made up of 15 amino acids. V trimming: 2 bases; J trimming: 1 base; junction bases outside the gene matches: 4. The chain's CDR3 is CASSLRYRGNTEAFF. CDR3 coding DNA: TGTGCCAGCAGTTTAAGATACAGGGGGAACACTGAAGCTTTCTTT.

This clonotype was seen a few times. The chain is built from TRBV7-2 and TRBJ1-2; perhaps TRBD1 as D (5 bases). V was trimmed by 5 bases and J by 5 bases, leaving 21 bases between them. Germline V lookup: CDR1 SGHTA, CDR2 FQGNSA. The CDR3 is made up of 16 amino acids. The CDR3 DNA follows: TGTGCCAGCAGCACCCCACCGGGACTCCTGTCTTATGGCTACACCTTC. It is translated as CASSTPPGLLSYGYTF.

The chain links TRBV20-1 to TRBJ2-5, with D perhaps matching TRBD2 (6 bases). The DNA matches TRBJ2-7 better at its end, which makes the J call doubtful. The length of the CDR3 is 12 residues. The germline V gene has CDR1 DFQATT and CDR2 SNEGSKA (reference sequence). Here the CDR3 DNA reads TGCAGTGCGCAAAGACTAGACTACGAGCAGTACTTC. Residues: CSAQRLDYEQYF.

This clonotype was observed at least ten times. The chain has TRBV10-3 and TRBJ1-2, with D possibly TRBD1 on 6 matching bases. CDR1 is ENHRY and CDR2 is SYGVKD in the germline V gene. The CDR3 spans 13 residues. The V and J ends lost 6 bases and 8 bases respectively, with 16 bases between them. The CDR3 protein is CAISQYREGGYTF. In DNA, the CDR3 is TGTGCCATCAGCCAATACAGGGAAGGGGGCTACACCTTC.

This clonotype has a handful of counts. This chain connects TRBV7-9 to TRBJ2-7, with 9 bases identical to TRBD1. Germline CDR1 is SEHNR and CDR2 is FQNEAQ (reference sequence). V was clipped by 1 base and J by 3 bases; unmatched bases: 4. The CDR3 is made up of 15 amino acids. CDR3 protein: CASSLGGTGLYEQYF. Written as DNA, the CDR3 is TGTGCCAGCAGCTTAGGAGGGACAGGGCTCTACGAGCAGTACTTC.

The V call is TRBV19, the J call TRBJ1-1; D uncertain. V was clipped by 5 bases and J by 3 bases, with 7 bases between them. This CDR3 spans 12 amino acids. The germline V gene has CDR1 LNHDA and CDR2 SQIVND (reference sequence). In nucleotides, the CDR3 is TGTGCCAGTAGTCCCTCGGACACTGAAGCTTTCTTT. This encodes CASSPSDTEAFF.

The chain has TRBV12-3 or TRBV12-4 and TRBJ2-5, with 7 bases that match TRBD1. J gave up 2 bases and V 7 bases, and 4 bases lay outside the gene matches. This CDR3 is built from 13 residues. CDR3 nucleotides: TGTGCCAGCACCAGACAGGGACAAGAGACCCAGTACTTC. Its translation: CASTRQGQETQYF.

This clonotype was counted ten times or more. The V call is TRBV2, the J call TRBJ2-3; D is undetermined. With 4 bases removed from V and 3 bases from J, the gap between germline ends came to 8 bases. The CDR3 has 13 amino acids. Germline CDR1 and CDR2: SNHLY and FYNNEI. CDR3 sequence: CASSGLRTDTQYF. The CDR3 nucleotides read TGTGCCAGCAGTGGCTTACGGACAGATACGCAGTATTTT.

This clonotype has only a few counts. The chain links TRBV29-1 to TRBJ2-5; D may be TRBD2 (5 bases). There are 14 residues in the CDR3. Trimming took 5 bases from V and 2 from J, leaving 15 bases between them. Germline CDR1 reads SQVTM; CDR2 reads ANQGSEA. CDR3 loop: CSVSPAGIQETQYF. The CDR3 DNA reads TGCAGCGTTTCGCCCGCCGGGATACAAGAGACCCAGTACTTC.

This sequence joins TRBV5-1 and TRBJ2-3, with 9 bases matching TRBD2. Germline CDR1 and CDR2: SGHRS and YFSETQ. The CDR3 is 16 residues long. V gave up 4 bases and J gave up 1 base; unmatched junction bases: 7. The CDR3 DNA sequence: TGCGCCAGCAGCCCTCTTAGCGGGGGCCGCACAGATACGCAGTATTTT. This codes for CASSPLSGGRTDTQYF.

The gene calls are TRBV18 and TRBJ2-1; TRBD1 aligns across 7 bases. This CDR3 contains 16 residues. Germline V CDR1 and CDR2: KGHSH, LQKENI. The V and J ends lost 8 bases and 0 bases, in that order; junction bases with no gene match: 10. This CDR3 is CASRPTGDPSYNEQFF. DNA for the CDR3: TGTGCCAGCCGCCCAACAGGGGATCCCTCCTACAATGAGCAGTTCTTC.

The rearrangement uses TRBV18 and TRBJ2-3, with a tentative D call TRBD1 (5 bases). The CDR3 contains 15 residues. From germline, CDR1 is KGHSH and CDR2 LQKENI. Trimming shortened V by 1 base and J by 2 bases, and 10 bases separated the two germline ends. In nucleotides, the CDR3 is TGTGCCAGCTCACCACTTAGGGGCTACACAGATACGCAGTATTTT. Translation gives CASSPLRGYTDTQYF.

The chain has TRBV12-5 and TRBJ2-5; tentative D call: TRBD2 (5 bases). This CDR3 is 13 amino acids long. In germline, CDR1 is LGHNT, CDR2 FRNRAP. V gave up 2 bases and J gave up 9 bases, with 13 bases separating them. The CDR3 loop reads CASGLSARTPQYF. As DNA, the CDR3 is TGTGCTAGTGGTTTGTCCGCAAGGACTCCCCAGTACTTC.

The chain combines TRBV6-2 or TRBV6-3 with TRBJ2-3, with D possibly being TRBD2 (5 bases). CDR1 and CDR2 from the germline V gene are MNHEY and SVGEGT. The germline V and J ends were trimmed by 6 bases and 8 bases, with 12 bases remaining between them. The CDR3 is 12 amino acids. The CDR3 reads CASSLQEGTQYF. Written as DNA, the CDR3 is TGTGCCAGCAGCCTTCAAGAGGGTACGCAGTATTTT.

The V call is TRBV6-1, the J call TRBJ2-3; TRBD2 matches at 9 bases. Germline values: CDR1 MNHNS, CDR2 SASEGT. The CDR3 length is 16 residues. The J segment lost 2 bases and the V segment lost 6 bases, leaving 9 bases of the junction unmatched. This CDR3 is CASSFLGGGVTDTQYF. CDR3 DNA sequence: TGTGCCAGCAGCTTCTTAGGCGGGGGGGTCACAGATACGCAGTATTTT.